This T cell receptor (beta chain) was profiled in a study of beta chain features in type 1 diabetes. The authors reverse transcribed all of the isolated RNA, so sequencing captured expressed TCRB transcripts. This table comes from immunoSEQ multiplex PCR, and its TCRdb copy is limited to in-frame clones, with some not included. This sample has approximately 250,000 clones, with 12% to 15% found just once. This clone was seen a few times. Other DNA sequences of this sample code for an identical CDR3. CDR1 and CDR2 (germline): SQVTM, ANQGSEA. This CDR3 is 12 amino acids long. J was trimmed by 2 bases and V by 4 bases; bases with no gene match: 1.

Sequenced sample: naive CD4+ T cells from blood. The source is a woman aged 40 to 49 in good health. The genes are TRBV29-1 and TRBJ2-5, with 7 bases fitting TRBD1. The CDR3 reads CSVAQGQETQYF. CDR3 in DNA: TGCAGCGTTGCACAGGGGCAAGAGACCCAGTACTTC.